This T cell receptor beta chain was sequenced for a study of spatial heterogeneity in lung cancer. Time point denoted: sample taken at primary tumor resection. Researchers sequenced whole RNA taken from tumor, nontumor lung or frozen PBMC without sorting. Study results and caveats: Detection of ubiquitous tumor TCRs in blood was higher at resection than follow-up.

This clonotype was counted a few times. What it binds is not known. TCR cDNA molecules each carried a unique molecular identifier. One entry per CDR3 protein, called by TCRdb with MiXCR from the 5' RACE reads. The sample holds 50,000 or so distinct CDR3 sequences, 6.5% to 8% seen once. Germline CDR1 reads SGHTA; CDR2 reads FQGNSA. Trimming stripped 7 bases from V and 5 bases from J, with 15 bases between. CDR3 length equals 14 residues. This specimen consisted of PBMCs, obtained at surgery. This clonotype originated in a female donor with early-stage non-small cell lung cancer. V usage is TRBV7-2 and J usage is TRBJ2-1; D might be TRBD2 (5 bases). The CDR3 DNA reads TGTGCCAGCAAGGGCGGGCTCCCTAACAATGAGCAGTTCTTC. This translates into CASKGGLPNNEQFF. Full variable domain (remainder filled in from reference TRBV7-2 and TRBJ2-1): GAGVSQSPSNKVTEKGKDVELRCDPISGHTALYWYRQSLGQGLEFLIYFQGNSAPDKSGLPSDRFSAERTGGSVSTLTIQRTQQEDSAVYLCASKGGLPNNEQFFGPGTRLTVL.